This T cell receptor (beta chain) appears in the sequencing data of a study of post-analysis software for immune sequencing data. The study, taken as a whole, reports: TRBV5-6, TRBV5-1 and TRBV20-1 belonged to a set of five TRBV segments that were more frequent in patients than controls.

Unique molecular identifiers had been added to the TCR beta cDNA libraries. TCRdb redid the calling of the PCR reads with MiXCR, one entry per CDR3 protein. This table holds around 770,000 distinct CDR3 sequences, roughly 50% found once. For this clonotype: Its matching antigen is unknown.

The length of the CDR3 is 17 residues. Germline loops: CDR1 PRHDT, CDR2 FYEKMQ (reference sequence). J gave up 5 bases and V 5 bases, and 7 bases lay outside the gene matches. The receptor was isolated from a girl between 5 and 17 years old with multiple sclerosis. The sample taken for sequencing was blood. The rearrangement joins TRBV13 to TRBJ2-1; 15 nucleotides agree with TRBD2. DNA of the CDR3: TGTGCCAGCAGCCCCCGGACTAGCGGGAGGGCTCACAATGAGCAGTTCTTC. It translates to CASSPRTSGRAHNEQFF.